This T cell receptor beta chain originates from a study of shared clonotypes between healthy human individuals. Only in-frame clones appear in the TCRdb table, and some are missing; sequencing was by immunoSEQ multiplex PCR. The sample records around 1.5 million clones, roughly 98% being singletons. Germline V gene sequence: CDR1 SGHDT, CDR2 YYEEEE. V was shortened by 3 bases and J by 5 bases, with 20 bases between the two germline ends. The CDR3 length is 17 residues. All donors were healthy HIV-negative adults lacking recent acute infections or vaccinations. Source material: naive CD4+ T cells sorted from blood. Subset: CD45RA+ positively selected. This TCR derives from a young man in good health. V gene TRBV5-6 combines with J gene TRBJ1-4; D possibly corresponds to TRBD1 (5 bases). Here the CDR3 DNA reads TGTGCCAGCAGCTGGGGGAGGATCGGAATCCCCAATGAAAAACTGTTTTTT. Encoded protein: CASSWGRIGIPNEKLFF.